The clone carrying this T cell receptor (beta chain) was recorded many times. The data originate from a study of T-cell reconstitution after alpha-beta-depleted transplantation in children. CDR1 and CDR2 (germline): SNHLY, FYNNEI. V was clipped by 6 bases and J by 3 bases, with 3 bases between them. The CDR3 length is 10 residues. Researchers prepared the TCRbeta library using unique molecular identifiers, the study reports. TCRdb fed the PCR reads into MiXCR, producing one record per CDR3 protein. This sample yields 250,000 to 300,000 distinct CDR3 sequences, of which approximately 10% are seen a single time; around 22% belongs to the top ten.

The chain uses TRBV2 and TRBJ2-7; D is ambiguous. This receptor was identified in a male patient aged 2 to 10 who had a stem cell transplant for chronic granulomatous disease, so the T cells may come from the graft donor. The sequenced sample was peripheral blood, obtained 180 days after TCRalphabeta/CD19-depleted stem cell transplant. Here the CDR3 reads CASRHYEQYF. CDR3 coding DNA: TGTGCCAGCAGACACTACGAGCAGTACTTC.